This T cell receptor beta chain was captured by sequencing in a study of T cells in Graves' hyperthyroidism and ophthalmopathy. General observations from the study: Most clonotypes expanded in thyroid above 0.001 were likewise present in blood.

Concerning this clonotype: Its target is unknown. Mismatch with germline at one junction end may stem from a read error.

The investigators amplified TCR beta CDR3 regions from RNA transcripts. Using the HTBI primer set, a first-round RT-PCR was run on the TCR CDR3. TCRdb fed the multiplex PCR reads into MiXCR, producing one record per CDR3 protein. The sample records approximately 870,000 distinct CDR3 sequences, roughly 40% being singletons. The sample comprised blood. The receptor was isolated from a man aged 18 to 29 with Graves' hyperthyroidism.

The CDR3 DNA reads TGTGGCAGCAGCTTAGGGGGGCCCAGGAAAGCTTTCTTT. It encodes CGSSLGGPRKAFF. The genes are TRBV7-3 and TRBJ1-1, with D perhaps TRBD1 (6 bases). The CDR3 runs 13 residues. The V gene's germline CDR1 is SGHTA and CDR2 FQGTGA.